These 27 T cell receptor beta chains came from one sample sequenced in a study of cytomegalovirus exposure and HLA in healthy donors. 60 Vbeta and 13 Jbeta primers were used in PCR. Measured with immunoSEQ multiplex PCR; TCRdb has only the in-frame clones, and not every one. The table shows just over 150,000 clones, with around 72% occurring only once. The sequencing sample was made of PBMCs. The receptors originated from a man aged 35 to 55 in good health and CMV-seropositive.

The chain is built from TRBV11-2 and TRBJ2-1; the match to TRBD2 covers 7 bases. V gave up 6 bases and J gave up 6 bases; unmatched junction bases: 14. The CDR3 extends over 16 amino acids. From germline, CDR1 is SGHAT and CDR2 FQNNGV. The CDR3 spells CASSFAGTPGGNEQFF. The CDR3 DNA follows: TGTGCCAGCAGTTTCGCCGGGACCCCGGGGGGCAATGAGCAGTTCTTC. Together with reference TRBV11-2 and TRBJ2-1, the CDR3 gives the full variable domain: EAGVAQSPRYKIIEKRQSVAFWCNPISGHATLYWYQQILGQGPKLLIQFQNNGVVDDSQLPKDRFSAERLKGVDSTLKIQPAKLEDSAVYLCASSFAGTPGGNEQFFGPGTRLTVL.

Of note for this clone: Its ends do not fully match the called genes, so a read error is possible. The chain carries TRBV28 and TRBJ2-7; 7 bases are a match to TRBD2. The CDR3 is made up of 16 amino acids. Germline CDR1 is MDHEN and CDR2 is SYDVKM. Written as DNA, the CDR3 is TGTGCCGGCAGTTTTAGGCTAGCGGAGCTAACCTACGAGCAGTACTTC. Its protein is CAGSFRLAELTYEQYF. The full variable domain, completed using reference TRBV28 and TRBJ2-7, is DVKVTQSSRYLVKRTGEKVFLECVQDMDHENMFWYRQDPGLGLRLIYFSYDVKMKEKGDIPEGYSVSREKKERFSLILESASTNQTSMYLCAGSFRLAELTYEQYFGPGTRLTVT.

Only a few counts were recorded for this clone. The chain uses TRBV5-6 and TRBJ2-7, with D possibly TRBD2 on 6 matching bases. Germline lookup yields CDR1 SGHDT and CDR2 YYEEEE. Trimming cost V 4 bases and J 7 bases, with 15 bases left between them. The CDR3 runs 13 residues. The CDR3 DNA reads TGTGCCAGCAGCCGCCGGGGGTGGAGGGAGCAGTACTTC. It specifies CASSRRGWREQYF. Using reference TRBV5-6 and TRBJ2-7 for the parts outside the CDR3, the full variable domain is DAGVTQSPTHLIKTRGQQVTLRCSPKSGHDTVSWYQQALGQGPQFIFQYYEEEERQRGNFPDRFSGHQFPNYSSELNVNALLLGDSALYLCASSRRGWREQYFGPGTRLTVT.

The rearrangement links TRBV6-5 to TRBJ2-6; D perhaps matches TRBD2 (6 bases). The CDR3 spans 16 residues. The ends were cut back, 4 bases at V and 0 bases at J, with 10 bases in the middle. The germline V gene encodes CDR1 MNHEY and CDR2 SVGAGI. The CDR3 DNA follows: TGTGCCAGCAGTTTCCGGGGGAGCTCTGGGGCCAACGTCCTGACTTTC. Protein: CASSFRGSSGANVLTF.

This clone showed up many times. V usage is TRBV7-2 and J usage is TRBJ1-2, with D maybe TRBD1 (6 bases). V was pared by 5 bases and J by 4 bases, with 20 bases between. This CDR3 region has 16 residues. Germline V CDR1 and CDR2: SGHTA, FQGNSA. The CDR3 reads CASSHLGGGGSYGYTF. As DNA, the CDR3 is TGTGCCAGCAGCCACCTCGGGGGGGGCGGTTCCTATGGCTACACCTTC.

This clone is a singleton in its sample. The chain uses TRBV19 and TRBJ2-4; D is perhaps TRBD2 (5 bases). The CDR3 is made up of 13 amino acids. V was pared by 3 bases and J by 7 bases, with 10 bases between. Germline V CDR1 and CDR2: LNHDA, SQIVND (reference sequence). The CDR3 spells CASSISEKNIQYF. CDR3 nucleotide sequence: TGTGCCAGTAGTATTAGCGAAAAGAACATTCAGTACTTC.

The genes are TRBV27 and TRBJ2-7; TRBD1 agrees at 9 bases. Germline CDR1 reads MNHEY; CDR2 reads SMNVEV (reference sequence). After removal of 6 bases from V and 2 bases from J, the junction contained 8 bases not matched to a gene. The CDR3 length is 15 residues. The CDR3 DNA is TGTGCCAGCAGCCCCTCAAGGACAGGGGCCTACGAGCAGTACTTC. It specifies CASSPSRTGAYEQYF.

CDR3: CASSLAGLGNEQFF. The CDR3 DNA is TGTGCCAGCAGTTTAGCGGGGTTGGGCAATGAGCAGTTCTTC. The chain has TRBV27 and TRBJ2-1, with a possible D match to TRBD2 (6 bases). Germline CDR1 is MNHEY and CDR2 is SMNVEV (reference sequence). V lost 2 bases and J 6 bases, leaving 11 bases between the germline ends. The CDR3 has 14 residues.

In the case of this clone: At one of its ends the junction is not consistent with the germline gene, which may arise from a read error. This same CDR3 is encoded by further DNA sequences in the sample. The chain couples TRBV7-2 to TRBJ1-6, with D perhaps matching TRBD1 (5 bases). The CDR3 is 14 amino acids. Germline CDR1 is SGHTA and CDR2 is FQGNSA. The CDR3 region is CASSMTVYNSPLHF. As DNA, the CDR3 is TGTGCCAGCAGCATGACAGTCTATAACTCACCCCTCCACTTT. Complete variable domain (other parts from reference TRBV7-2 and TRBJ1-6): GAGVSQSPSNKVTEKGKDVELRCDPISGHTALYWYRQSLGQGLEFLIYFQGNSAPDKSGLPSDRFSAERTGGSVSTLTIQRTQQEDSAVYLCASSMTVYNSPLHFGNGTRLTVT.

This clone was observed a single time. This chain connects TRBV27 to TRBJ2-2; 11 bases align to TRBD2. V lost 0 bases and J lost 5; bases outside the gene matches: 8. The CDR3 is made up of 18 amino acids. Germline values: CDR1 MNHEY, CDR2 SMNVEV (reference sequence). DNA for the CDR3: TGTGCCAGCAGTTTATCGGGGGGGGGACTAGCGGTTACCGGGGAGCTGTTTTTT. It specifies CASSLSGGGLAVTGELFF.

The chain links TRBV11-1 to TRBJ2-2, with 7 bases that match TRBD1. J gave up 3 bases and V 2 bases, and 0 bases lay outside the gene matches. In germline, CDR1 is SGHAT, CDR2 FQDESV (reference sequence). The CDR3 is 14 amino acids. CDR3 DNA: TGTGCCAGCAGCTTAAGGGGGCACACCGGGGAGCTGTTTTTT. It encodes CASSLRGHTGELFF. The variable domain in full, with the rest retrieved from reference TRBV11-1 and TRBJ2-2, is EAEVAQSPRYKITEKSQAVAFWCDPISGHATLYWYRQILGQGPELLVQFQDESVVDDSQLPKDRFSAERLKGVDSTLKIQPAELGDSAMYLCASSLRGHTGELFFGEGSRLTVL.

This clone occurred a few times. The chain combines TRBV5-6 with TRBJ2-3; 14 nucleotides align to TRBD2. Germline CDR1 SGHDT, CDR2 YYEEEE. V was pared by 5 bases and J by 3 bases, with 5 bases of the junction left unmatched. The CDR3 totals 16 residues. As DNA, the CDR3 is TGTGCCAGCAGACTTGGGACTAGCGGGGGTACAGATACGCAGTATTTT. Protein product: CASRLGTSGGTDTQYF.

The chain joins TRBV29-1 to TRBJ1-5; perhaps TRBD1 as D (6 bases). The germline gives CDR1 SQVTM, CDR2 ANQGSEA. Trimming left V 2 bases short and J 0 bases short, with 11 bases between. The length of the CDR3 is 15 residues. CDR3 DNA sequence: TGCAGCGTTGAAATAGGGGGAGATAGCAATCAGCCCCAGCATTTT. This sequence encodes CSVEIGGDSNQPQHF.

The V gene is TRBV7-2, the J gene TRBJ1-5; D unresolved. The CDR3 extends over 15 amino acids. CDR1 and CDR2 (germline): SGHTA, FQGNSA. The V end lost 5 bases, the J end lost 4 bases, and 15 bases lay between the germline ends. CDR3 in DNA: TGTGCCAGCAGCCGGACTACAGTAAGGAATCAGCCCCAGCATTTT. Amino acids: CASSRTTVRNQPQHF.

The chain combines TRBV6-5 with TRBJ1-3; 7 bases align to TRBD1. V shed 4 bases, J shed 1 base, and the junction held 7 bases outside the gene matches. The CDR3 runs 16 residues. The germline CDR1 and CDR2 sequences are MNHEY and SVGAGI. Here the CDR3 DNA reads TGTGCCAGCAGTTCCCCGGGACAGCAATCTGGAAACACCATATATTTT. Protein: CASSSPGQQSGNTIYF.

V gene TRBV21-1 combines with J gene TRBJ1-4; whether TRBD1, the table's D call, matches the DNA was not checked. TRBV21-1 is designated a pseudogene. The CDR3 loop spans 18 amino acids. Here the CDR3 reads CASSLRVTVVGTNEKLFF. CDR3 nucleotide sequence: TGTGCCAGCAGCCTCAGGGTAACCGTGGTCGGGACTAATGAAAAACTGTTTTTT.

The rearrangement uses TRBV10-1 and TRBJ2-3; D remains ambiguous. Trimming pared 6 bases from V and 6 bases from J, leaving 10 bases between. CDR3 length: 12 amino acids. The germline V gene encodes CDR1 WNHNN and CDR2 SYGVQD (reference sequence). The DNA of the CDR3 is TGCGCCAGCAGGGAACAGCCGGATACGCAGTATTTT. Translated, it gives CASREQPDTQYF.

This rearrangement joins TRBV7-2 to TRBJ2-1; D might be TRBD2 (6 bases). Trimming removed 1 base from V and 4 bases from J, with 11 bases in between. This CDR3 is 15 amino acids long. Germline loops: CDR1 SGHTA, CDR2 FQGNSA. The CDR3 nucleotides are TGTGCCAGCAGCTTAGAGGTTGGGAGGTACAATGAGCAGTTCTTC. Residues: CASSLEVGRYNEQFF.

This clone has a handful of counts. The chain combines TRBV21-1 with TRBJ1-1; no DNA check was done on the table's D call, TRBD1. TRBV21-1 has pseudogene status. The length of the CDR3 is 16 residues. CDR3 in DNA: TGTGCCAGCAGCAAAGGGACAGGGCTGCCGTGGACTGAAGCTTTCTTT. This codes for CASSKGTGLPWTEAFF.

This chain uses TRBV6-6 with TRBJ2-7; the D gene is possibly TRBD1 (5 bases). The CDR3 extends over 15 amino acids. Between the trimmed V and J ends, which lost 0 bases and 7 bases, there was a span of 16 bases. Germline assignment: CDR1 MNHNY and CDR2 SVGAGI (reference sequence). The CDR3 DNA follows: TGTGCCAGCAGTTACTCGCTAGGGCAGGGCGGAGAGCAGTACTTC. Translating gives CASSYSLGQGGEQYF.

This clone came up once. In DNA form, the CDR3 reads TGTGCCAGCAGCACAATAACAGGCGGTTCTGGAAACACCATATATTTT. It translates to CASSTITGGSGNTIYF. This sequence joins TRBV4-2 and TRBJ1-3; the D gene is possibly TRBD1 (5 bases). Germline values: CDR1 LGHNA, CDR2 YNFKEQ. With 5 bases removed from V and 1 base from J, the gap between germline ends came to 15 bases. The length of the CDR3 is 16 residues.

The genes are TRBV14 and TRBJ2-2; TRBD1 matches at 9 bases. The CDR3 has 16 amino acids. The germline V gene has CDR1 SGHDN and CDR2 FVKESK. J gave up 6 bases and V 0 bases, and 5 bases lay outside the gene matches. The CDR3 sequence is CASSQDWTGVSGELFF. For the CDR3, the DNA is TGTGCCAGCAGCCAAGATTGGACAGGGGTTTCCGGGGAGCTGTTTTTT.

This clone was observed once. The chain recombines TRBV4-1 with TRBJ1-1; TRBD1 aligns across 8 bases. Germline CDR1 MGHRA, CDR2 YSYEKL. The V gene end was trimmed by 5 bases and the J gene end by 5 bases; junction bases not matched to a gene: 4. This CDR3 has 13 amino acids. The DNA of the CDR3 is TGCGCCAGCAGCGGCAGGGGGCGGACTGAAGCTTTCTTT. It translates to CASSGRGRTEAFF.

The V call is TRBV9, the J call TRBJ1-1; D remains ambiguous. Germline V gene sequence: CDR1 SGDLS, CDR2 YYNGEE. The CDR3 contains 14 residues. Trimming stripped 0 bases from V and 1 base from J, with 7 bases between. The CDR3 sequence is CASSVGLPNTEAFF. The CDR3 nucleotides are TGTGCCAGCAGCGTAGGTCTCCCGAACACTGAAGCTTTCTTT.

The CDR3 bases are TGTGCCAGCTCACCAAATCCCAGGGGGGATGGCTACACCTTC. It translates to CASSPNPRGDGYTF. V and J are TRBV18 and TRBJ1-2; 7 bases agree with TRBD1. The V segment lost 2 bases and the J segment 6 bases; nucleotides outside the gene matches: 6. Germline values: CDR1 KGHSH, CDR2 LQKENI. The CDR3 totals 14 residues.

J is TRBJ1-3 and V is TRBV11-2; D call uncertain. The CDR3 has 18 residues. Germline assignment: CDR1 SGHAT and CDR2 FQNNGV. V lost 5 bases and J lost 0, with 20 bases in between. In DNA, the CDR3 is TGTGCCAGCAGCAAATCCCCCCCCCTGGCGGGCTCTGGAAACACCATATATTTT. Protein: CASSKSPPLAGSGNTIYF.

A single count supports this clone. The V and J genes are TRBV5-1 and TRBJ1-1; D call uncertain. The V gene's germline CDR1 is SGHRS and CDR2 YFSETQ. CDR3 size: 15 residues. The V gene lost 0 bases and the J gene lost 1 base, with 10 bases spanning the gap. CDR3: CASSLVVRKNTEAFF. CDR3 coding DNA: TGCGCCAGCAGCTTGGTGGTCAGGAAGAACACTGAAGCTTTCTTT.